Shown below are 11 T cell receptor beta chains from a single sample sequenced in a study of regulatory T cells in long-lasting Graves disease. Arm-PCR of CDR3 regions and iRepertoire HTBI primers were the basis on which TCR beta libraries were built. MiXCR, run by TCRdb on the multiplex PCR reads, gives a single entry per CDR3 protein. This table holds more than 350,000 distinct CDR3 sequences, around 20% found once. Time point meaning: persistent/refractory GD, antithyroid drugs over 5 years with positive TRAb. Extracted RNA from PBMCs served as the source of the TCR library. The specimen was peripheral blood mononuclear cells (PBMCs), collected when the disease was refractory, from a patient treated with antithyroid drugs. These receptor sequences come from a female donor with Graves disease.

Written as DNA, the CDR3 is TGTGCCAGTAGTATTAGAGGGGTGGCGGATTCACCCCTCCACTTT. Encoded protein: CASSIRGVADSPLHF. This sequence joins TRBV19 and TRBJ1-6, with D maybe TRBD1 (5 bases). CDR1 is LNHDA, CDR2 SQIVND, per germline (reference sequence). V was shortened by 3 bases and J by 8 bases, with 14 bases between the two germline ends. The CDR3 totals 15 residues.

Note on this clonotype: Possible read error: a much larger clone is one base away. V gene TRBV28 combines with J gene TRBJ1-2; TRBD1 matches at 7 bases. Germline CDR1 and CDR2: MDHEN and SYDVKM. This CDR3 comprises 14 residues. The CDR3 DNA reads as TGTGCCAGCAGTTCAAGGGGGCGCGCCCATGGCTACGCCTTC. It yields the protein CASSSRGRAHGYAF.

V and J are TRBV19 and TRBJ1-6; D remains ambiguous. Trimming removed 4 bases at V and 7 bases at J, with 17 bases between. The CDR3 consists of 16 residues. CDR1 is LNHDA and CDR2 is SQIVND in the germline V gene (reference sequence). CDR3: CASSSGPLSWNSPLHF. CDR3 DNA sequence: TGTGCCAGTAGTAGTGGACCGCTGAGCTGGAATTCACCCCTCCACTTT.

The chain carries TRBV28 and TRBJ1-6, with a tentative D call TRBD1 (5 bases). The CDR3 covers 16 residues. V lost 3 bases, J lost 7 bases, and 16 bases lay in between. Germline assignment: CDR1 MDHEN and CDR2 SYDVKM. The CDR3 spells CASSLVEDRVNSPLHF. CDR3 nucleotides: TGTGCCAGCAGTTTGGTCGAAGACAGAGTCAATTCACCCCTCCACTTT. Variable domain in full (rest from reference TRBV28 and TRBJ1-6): DVKVTQSSRYLVKRTGEKVFLECVQDMDHENMFWYRQDPGLGLRLIYFSYDVKMKEKGDIPEGYSVSREKKERFSLILESASTNQTSMYLCASSLVEDRVNSPLHFGNGTRLTVT.

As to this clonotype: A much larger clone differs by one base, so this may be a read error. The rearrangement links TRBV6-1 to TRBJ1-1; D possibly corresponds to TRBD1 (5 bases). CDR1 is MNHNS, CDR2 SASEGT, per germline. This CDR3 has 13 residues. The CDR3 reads CATARAWNTEASF. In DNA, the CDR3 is TGTGCCACCGCCAGGGCTTGGAACACTGAAGCTTCCTTT.

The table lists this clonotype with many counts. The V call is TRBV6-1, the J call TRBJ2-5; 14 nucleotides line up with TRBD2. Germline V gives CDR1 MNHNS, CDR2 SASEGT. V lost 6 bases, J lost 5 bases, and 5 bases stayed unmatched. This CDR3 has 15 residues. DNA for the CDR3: TGTGCCAGCAGGCGGACTAGCGGGAGGTGGGAGACCCAGTACTTC. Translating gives CASRRTSGRWETQYF.

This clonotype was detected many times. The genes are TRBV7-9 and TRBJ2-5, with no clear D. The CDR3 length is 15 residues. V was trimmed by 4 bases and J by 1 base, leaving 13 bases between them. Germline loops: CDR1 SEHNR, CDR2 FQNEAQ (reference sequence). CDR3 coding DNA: TGTGCCAGCAGCTCCCCTTCATTGGGCCAAGAGACCCAGTACTTC. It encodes CASSSPSLGQETQYF.

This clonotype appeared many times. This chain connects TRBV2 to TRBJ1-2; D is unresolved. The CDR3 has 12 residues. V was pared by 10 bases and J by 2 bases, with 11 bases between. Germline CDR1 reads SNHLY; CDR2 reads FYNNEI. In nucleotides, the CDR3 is TGTGCCAACGTCGACACCAACTATGGCTACACCTTC. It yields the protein CANVDTNYGYTF. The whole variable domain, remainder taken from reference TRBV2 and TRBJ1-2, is EPEVTQTPSHQVTQMGQEVILRCVPISNHLYFYWYRQILGQKVEFLVSFYNNEISEKSEIFDDQFSVERPDGSNFTLKIRSTKLEDSAMYFCANVDTNYGYTFGSGTRLTVV.

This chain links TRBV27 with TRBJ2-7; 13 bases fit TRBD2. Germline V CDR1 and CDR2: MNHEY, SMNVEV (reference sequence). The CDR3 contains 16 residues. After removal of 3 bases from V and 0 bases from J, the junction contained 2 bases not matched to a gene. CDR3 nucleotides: TGTGCCAGCAGTTTGCGACTAGCGGGAGGCTCCTACGAGCAGTACTTC. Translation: CASSLRLAGGSYEQYF.

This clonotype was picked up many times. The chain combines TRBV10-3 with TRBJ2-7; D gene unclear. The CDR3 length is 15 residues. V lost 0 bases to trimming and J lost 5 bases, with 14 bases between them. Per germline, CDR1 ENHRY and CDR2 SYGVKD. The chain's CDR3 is CAISESRSSYHEQYF. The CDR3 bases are TGTGCCATCAGTGAGTCAAGAAGTTCGTACCACGAGCAGTACTTC.

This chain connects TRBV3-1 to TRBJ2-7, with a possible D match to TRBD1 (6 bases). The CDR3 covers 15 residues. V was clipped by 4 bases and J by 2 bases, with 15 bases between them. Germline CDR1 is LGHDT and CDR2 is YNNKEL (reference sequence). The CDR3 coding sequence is TGTGCCAGCAGCCTTTACAGGGACCCCACCTACGAGCAGTACTTC. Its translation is CASSLYRDPTYEQYF.